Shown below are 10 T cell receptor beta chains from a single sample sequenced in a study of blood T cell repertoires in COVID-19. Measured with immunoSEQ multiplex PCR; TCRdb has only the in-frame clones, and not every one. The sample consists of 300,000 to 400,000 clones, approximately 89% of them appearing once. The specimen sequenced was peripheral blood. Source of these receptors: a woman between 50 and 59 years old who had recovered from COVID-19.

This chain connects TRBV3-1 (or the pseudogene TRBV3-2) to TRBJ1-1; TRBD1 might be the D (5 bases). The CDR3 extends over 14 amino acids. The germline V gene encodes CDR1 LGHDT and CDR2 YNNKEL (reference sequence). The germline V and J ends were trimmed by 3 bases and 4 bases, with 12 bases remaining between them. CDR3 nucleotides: TGTGCCAGCAGCCAGGAAGGGAGGGGCACTGAAGCTTTCTTT. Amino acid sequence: CASSQEGRGTEAFF.

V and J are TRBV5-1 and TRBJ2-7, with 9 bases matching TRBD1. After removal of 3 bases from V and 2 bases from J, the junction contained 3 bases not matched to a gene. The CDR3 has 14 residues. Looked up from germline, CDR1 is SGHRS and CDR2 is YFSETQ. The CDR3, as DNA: TGCGCCAGCAGCTCGGACAGGGGCCCCTACGAGCAGTACTTC. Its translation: CASSSDRGPYEQYF.

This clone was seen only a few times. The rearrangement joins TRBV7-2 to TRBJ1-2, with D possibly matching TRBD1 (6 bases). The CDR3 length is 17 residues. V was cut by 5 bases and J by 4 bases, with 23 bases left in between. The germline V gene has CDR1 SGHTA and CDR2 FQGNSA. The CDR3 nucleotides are TGTGCCAGCAGCCTAGACAGGTTTTCGCTAGTTACCTATGGCTACACCTTC. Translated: CASSLDRFSLVTYGYTF.

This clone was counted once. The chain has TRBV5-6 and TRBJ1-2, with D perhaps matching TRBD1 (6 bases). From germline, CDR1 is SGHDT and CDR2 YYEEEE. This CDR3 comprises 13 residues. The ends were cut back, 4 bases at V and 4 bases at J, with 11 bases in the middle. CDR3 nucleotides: TGTGCCAGCAGCCCCGGGACATCCTATGGCTACACCTTC. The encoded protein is CASSPGTSYGYTF.

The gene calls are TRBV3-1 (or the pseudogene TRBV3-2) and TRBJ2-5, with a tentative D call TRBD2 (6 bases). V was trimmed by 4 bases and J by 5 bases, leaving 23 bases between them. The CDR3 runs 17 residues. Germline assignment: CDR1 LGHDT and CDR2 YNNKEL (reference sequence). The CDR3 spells CASSPREVGRVGETQYF. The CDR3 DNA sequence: TGTGCCAGCAGCCCGAGGGAGGTAGGCAGGGTCGGGGAGACCCAGTACTTC.

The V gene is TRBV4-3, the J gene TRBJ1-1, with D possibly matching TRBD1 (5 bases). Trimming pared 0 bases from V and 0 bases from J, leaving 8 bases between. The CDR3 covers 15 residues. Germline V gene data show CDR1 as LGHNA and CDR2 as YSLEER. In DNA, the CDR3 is TGCGCCAGCAGCCAAGATGGGGGGATGAACACTGAAGCTTTCTTT. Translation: CASSQDGGMNTEAFF.

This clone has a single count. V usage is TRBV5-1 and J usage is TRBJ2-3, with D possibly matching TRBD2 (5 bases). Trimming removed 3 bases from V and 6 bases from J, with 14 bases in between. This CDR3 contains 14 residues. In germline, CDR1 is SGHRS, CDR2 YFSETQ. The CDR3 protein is CASSSPEGGDTQYF. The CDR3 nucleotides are TGCGCCAGCAGCTCGCCCGAGGGCGGGGATACGCAGTATTTT.

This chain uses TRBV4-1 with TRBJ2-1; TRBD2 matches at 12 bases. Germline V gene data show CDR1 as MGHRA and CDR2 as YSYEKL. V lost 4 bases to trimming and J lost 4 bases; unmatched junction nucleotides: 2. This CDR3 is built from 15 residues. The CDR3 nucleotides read TGCGCCAGCAGCCCCGGGACTAGCGGGTACAATGAGCAGTTCTTC. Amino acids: CASSPGTSGYNEQFF.

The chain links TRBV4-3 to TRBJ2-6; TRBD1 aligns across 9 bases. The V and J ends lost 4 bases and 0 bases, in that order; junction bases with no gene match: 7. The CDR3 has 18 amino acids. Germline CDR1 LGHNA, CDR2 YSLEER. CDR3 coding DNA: TGCGCCAGCAGCCCTGGGACAGGGAGAATCTCTGGGGCCAACGTCCTGACTTTC. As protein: CASSPGTGRISGANVLTF.

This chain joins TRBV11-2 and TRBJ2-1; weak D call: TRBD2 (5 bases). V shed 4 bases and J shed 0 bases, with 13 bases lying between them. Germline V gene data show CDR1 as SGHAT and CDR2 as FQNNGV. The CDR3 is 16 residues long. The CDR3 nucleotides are TGTGCCAGCAGCTCACAGAGGGCGGACTCCTACAATGAGCAGTTCTTC. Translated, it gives CASSSQRADSYNEQFF.